The clone carrying this T cell receptor (beta chain) occurred many times. Germline trimming cut 4 bases from V and 9 bases from J; bases unmatched to any gene: 1. The CDR3 runs to 10 residues. Germline loops: CDR1 SGHDT, CDR2 YYEEEE. PBMCs were isolated by Ficoll-Paque density gradient centrifugation, using roughly 10 ml of fresh peripheral blood as the starting material. The entry originates in a study of Graves' ophthalmopathy and Graves' hyperthyroidism. For repertoire sequencing, the TCR beta CDR3 regions were amplified from RNA transcripts. Second-round multiplex PCR came after first-round RT-PCR with HTBI primers. TCRdb reprocessed the multiplex PCR reads with MiXCR, giving one entry per CDR3 protein. The sample has 300,000 to 350,000 distinct CDR3 sequences, roughly a sixth seen once.

The V call is TRBV5-6, the J call TRBJ2-7, with 7 bases identical to TRBD1. This receptor was taken from an adult man with Graves' ophthalmopathy. Sequenced: peripheral blood. The CDR3 DNA reads as TGTGCCAGCAGCGGGGACAGGCAGTACTTC. It encodes CASSGDRQYF.